This entry lists 23 T cell receptor beta chains sequenced from one sample in a study of blood T cell repertoires in COVID-19. The assay was immunoSEQ multiplex PCR, and TCRdb's table has in-frame clones only and misses some. The sample comprises 250,000 or so clones, 85% to 95% of which are singletons, and 2.5% to 3% rests with the top ten. The material sequenced was PBMCs or T cells enriched from blood (not recorded which). These receptors all come from a man aged 40-55 years who had been exposed to COVID-19.

V gene TRBV28 combines with J gene TRBJ2-4; the match to TRBD1 covers 7 bases. Germline loops: CDR1 MDHEN, CDR2 SYDVKM. There are 17 residues in the CDR3. J lost 4 bases, V lost 2 bases, and 11 bases had no gene match. The CDR3 coding sequence is TGTGCCAGCAGTTTAAGGCCCTCGGGACAGAAGAAAAACATTCAGTACTTC. Its translation is CASSLRPSGQKKNIQYF.

Concerning this clone itself: Other nucleotide sequences in the sample specify the same CDR3. The chain uses TRBV9 and TRBJ2-1; D uncertain. Germline V CDR1 and CDR2: SGDLS, YYNGEE. The CDR3 runs 13 residues. Trimming shortened V by 0 bases and J by 3 bases, and 4 bases separated the two germline ends. As DNA, the CDR3 is TGTGCCAGCAGCGTAGCCCTCTACAATGAGCAGTTCTTC. Translation gives CASSVALYNEQFF.

This rearrangement joins TRBV30 to TRBJ2-7; possible D gene TRBD1, 6 bases. The CDR3 runs to 13 residues. The V end lost 1 base, the J end lost 3 bases, and 10 bases lay between the germline ends. Germline loops: CDR1 GTSNPN, CDR2 SVGIG (reference sequence). The CDR3 nucleotides are TGTGCCTGGAGTGAGGGACACGACTACGAGCAGTACTTC. Residues: CAWSEGHDYEQYF.

The chain uses TRBV3-1 (or the pseudogene TRBV3-2) and TRBJ2-2; D gene uncertain. Trimming pared 0 bases from V and 1 base from J, leaving 9 bases between. The CDR3 length is 16 residues. Germline V CDR1 and CDR2: LGHDT, YNNKEL (reference sequence). CDR3 amino acids: CASSQEGIGNTGELFF. The CDR3 DNA reads as TGTGCCAGCAGCCAAGAGGGCATCGGGAACACCGGGGAGCTGTTTTTT.

The chain employs TRBV7-9 and TRBJ2-1, with TRBD1 matching over 7 bases. The junction had 9 bases not matched to a gene; V was cut back by 4 bases and J by 0 bases. The CDR3 is made up of 17 amino acids. Germline lookup yields CDR1 SEHNR and CDR2 FQNEAQ (reference sequence). The CDR3 spells CASSSDRTGASYNEQFF. DNA of the CDR3: TGTGCCAGCAGCTCAGACCGGACAGGTGCCTCCTACAATGAGCAGTTCTTC.

The genes are TRBV5-6 and TRBJ1-1, with D possibly TRBD1 on 6 matching bases. This CDR3 has 16 amino acids. The germline CDR1 and CDR2 sequences are SGHDT and YYEEEE. Trimming shortened V by 0 bases and J by 3 bases, and 15 bases separated the two germline ends. CDR3 coding DNA: TGTGCCAGCAGCTTGGAGGAACTGAGGGGGTACACTGAAGCTTTCTTT. This encodes CASSLEELRGYTEAFF.

The V call is TRBV30, the J call TRBJ2-3, with D perhaps matching TRBD2 (6 bases). There are 13 residues in the CDR3. Germline V gene lookup returns CDR1 GTSNPN and CDR2 SVGIG (reference sequence). V lost 8 bases and J 5 bases, leaving 17 bases between the germline ends. CDR3: CAGDRELGDTQYF. For the CDR3, the DNA is TGTGCCGGGGACCGGGAGTTAGGAGATACGCAGTATTTT.

This clone came up once. The rearrangement links TRBV28 to TRBJ1-2; tentatively, D is TRBD1 (5 bases). The germline CDR1 and CDR2 sequences are MDHEN and SYDVKM. Trimming took off 7 bases at V and 4 bases at J, with 13 bases between the two ends. The CDR3 totals 13 residues. CDR3 amino acids: CASTSGEFYGYTF. The DNA for the CDR3 is TGTGCCAGCACCTCGGGGGAGTTCTATGGCTACACCTTC.

The rearrangement joins TRBV5-6 to TRBJ1-1; D is unresolved. Germline-derived CDR1 and CDR2 are SGHDT and YYEEEE. CDR3 length equals 12 residues. V shed 4 bases and J shed 1 base, with 5 bases lying between them. As DNA, the CDR3 is TGTGCCAGCAGCCCGGGGAACACTGAAGCTTTCTTT. Its protein is CASSPGNTEAFF.

This rearrangement joins TRBV9 to TRBJ2-1; 12 nucleotides agree with TRBD2. This CDR3 has 15 amino acids. The junction had 4 bases not matched to a gene; V was cut back by 0 bases and J by 9 bases. Germline V CDR1 and CDR2: SGDLS, YYNGEE. The CDR3 bases are TGTGCCAGCAGCGTAGGGCTAGCGGGAGGGGGTGAGCAGTTCTTC. Amino acid sequence: CASSVGLAGGGEQFF.

This chain links TRBV7-6 with TRBJ1-5; no definite D call. Trimming pared 2 bases from V and 2 bases from J, leaving 7 bases between. This CDR3 region has 14 residues. The germline V gene has CDR1 SGHVS and CDR2 FNYEAQ. CDR3 region: CASSLSGGNQPQHF. CDR3 bases: TGTGCCAGCAGCTTAAGCGGGGGCAATCAGCCCCAGCATTTT. Supplemented by reference TRBV7-6 and TRBJ1-5, the full variable domain reads GAGVSQSPRYKVTKRGQDVALRCDPISGHVSLYWYRQALGQGPEFLTYFNYEAQQDKSGLPNDRFSAERPEGSISTLTIQRTEQRDSAMYRCASSLSGGNQPQHFGDGTRLSIL.

The chain joins TRBV30 to TRBJ1-1, with 7 bases that match TRBD1. V trimming: 1 base; J trimming: 0 bases; junction bases outside the gene matches: 2. The CDR3 totals 14 residues. Germline assignment: CDR1 GTSNPN and CDR2 SVGIG (reference sequence). The CDR3 coding sequence is TGTGCCTGGAGTGGGGGACAGATGAACACTGAAGCTTTCTTT. Translated: CAWSGGQMNTEAFF.

This chain uses TRBV10-3 with TRBJ2-7, with 10 bases that match TRBD2. Germline V gene lookup returns CDR1 ENHRY and CDR2 SYGVKD. This CDR3 contains 16 residues. Trimming at V came to 0 bases and at J to 9 bases, leaving 11 bases not matched to a gene. The CDR3 bases are TGTGCCATCAGTGAGTCGATTCGGTCTAGCGGGAGTGGGCAGTACTTC. It encodes CAISESIRSSGSGQYF.

This chain joins TRBV28 and TRBJ2-1; D is uncertain. Germline loops: CDR1 MDHEN, CDR2 SYDVKM. The CDR3 length is 12 residues. V lost 2 bases and J lost 5, with 4 bases in between. Here the CDR3 DNA reads TGTGCCAGCAGTTTACTTAACAATGAGCAGTTCTTC. This translates into CASSLLNNEQFF.

This chain connects TRBV27 to TRBJ1-1; TRBD1 matches at 7 bases. V lost 5 bases, J lost 5 bases, and 8 bases stayed unmatched. Germline CDR1 reads MNHEY; CDR2 reads SMNVEV (reference sequence). CDR3 length: 14 residues. CDR3 coding DNA: TGTGCCAGCAGTCGGAACAGGGGTGGAACTGAAGCTTTCTTT. Amino acids: CASSRNRGGTEAFF.

The V call is TRBV7-2, the J call TRBJ1-6; D call uncertain. V was shortened by 1 base and J by 10 bases, with 14 bases between the two germline ends. Germline CDR1 reads SGHTA; CDR2 reads FQGNSA. The CDR3 has 15 residues. Here the CDR3 DNA reads TGTGCCAGCAGCTTAGTGGCGGGTTTAGTGTCACCCCTCCACTTT. Its translation is CASSLVAGLVSPLHF.

The gene calls are TRBV19 and TRBJ2-2; maybe TRBD2 (5 bases). The CDR3 has 15 amino acids. Germline assignment: CDR1 LNHDA and CDR2 SQIVND (reference sequence). Trimming removed 3 bases from V and 3 bases from J, with 11 bases in between. The CDR3 nucleotides read TGTGCCAGTAGTATGGGTCTAGCCCACACCGGGGAGCTGTTTTTT. As protein: CASSMGLAHTGELFF.

J is TRBJ1-5 and V is TRBV11-2, with D possibly TRBD1 on 5 matching bases. CDR3 size: 15 residues. V lost 5 bases, J lost 4 bases, and 15 bases lay in between. Germline CDR1 is SGHAT and CDR2 is FQNNGV. The CDR3 sequence: CASSPGSWGNQPQHF. The CDR3 nucleotides read TGTGCCAGCAGCCCAGGGTCGTGGGGTAATCAGCCCCAGCATTTT.

DNA for the CDR3: TGCGCCAGCAGCCAATGGACTAGCGGGAGGGCCGGTGAGCAGTTCTTC. This codes for CASSQWTSGRAGEQFF. The rearrangement joins TRBV4-1 to TRBJ2-1; 15 bases agree with TRBD2. Germline CDR1 reads MGHRA; CDR2 reads YSYEKL. Germline trimming cut 2 bases from V and 9 bases from J; bases unmatched to any gene: 5. The CDR3 extends over 16 amino acids.

The genes are TRBV19 and TRBJ1-6; 8 positions match TRBD1. The CDR3 consists of 19 residues. From germline, CDR1 is LNHDA and CDR2 SQIVND (reference sequence). The ends lost 5 bases at V and 5 bases at J; junction bases unmatched: 17. Here the CDR3 DNA reads TGTGCCAGTAGTGCCCAACACATCAGGGGGCACCTCGATAATTCACCCCTCCACTTT. This codes for CASSAQHIRGHLDNSPLHF. The complete variable domain, with remaining parts taken from reference TRBV19 and TRBJ1-6, reads DGGITQSPKYLFRKEGQNVTLSCEQNLNHDAMYWYRQDPGQGLRLIYYSQIVNDFQKGDIAEGYSVSREKKESFPLTVTSAQKNPTAFYLCASSAQHIRGHLDNSPLHFGNGTRLTVT.

V usage is TRBV2 and J usage is TRBJ1-4; 11 nucleotides agree with TRBD1. Germline V gene lookup returns CDR1 SNHLY and CDR2 FYNNEI. The trim removed 4 bases at V and 6 bases at J, leaving 4 bases unmatched. The CDR3 spans 15 residues. The CDR3 reads CASSVGTGGDEKLFF. The CDR3 DNA is TGTGCCAGCAGTGTAGGGACAGGGGGGGATGAAAAACTGTTTTTT.

The chain employs TRBV5-5 and TRBJ1-1; D possibly corresponds to TRBD1 (6 bases). Germline V lookup: CDR1 SGHKS, CDR2 YYEKEE (reference sequence). The ends were cut back, 4 bases at V and 0 bases at J, with 16 bases in the middle. The CDR3 is 16 residues long. For the CDR3, the DNA is TGTGCCAGCAGCCAAGGACAGACTACATTGAACACTGAAGCTTTCTTT. Translated: CASSQGQTTLNTEAFF.

The rearrangement uses TRBV30 and TRBJ1-2; TRBD1 aligns across 8 bases. This CDR3 region has 12 residues. Germline trimming cut 2 bases from V and 13 bases from J; bases unmatched to any gene: 9. CDR1 and CDR2 (germline): GTSNPN, SVGIG (reference sequence). CDR3: CAWSPGQAFFTF. CDR3 bases: TGTGCCTGGAGTCCGGGACAGGCGTTTTTCACCTTC. The variable domain in full, with the rest retrieved from reference TRBV30 and TRBJ1-2, is SQTIHQWPATLVQPVGSPLSLECTVEGTSNPNLYWYRQAAGRGLQLLFYSVGIGQISSEVPQNLSASRPQDRQFILSSKKLLLSDSGFYLCAWSPGQAFFTFGSGTRLTVV.